This TCR beta chain emerged from a study of blood T cell repertoires in COVID-19. Across the whole study: Samples came from the United States, Italy and Spain, spanning acute and convalescent COVID-19. Sources were T cells, B-cell-depleted T cells, or PBMCs; the material itself was cDNA or gDNA.

Germline values: CDR1 LNHDA, CDR2 SQIVND (reference sequence). The CDR3 covers 15 residues. J lost 0 bases, V lost 6 bases, and 5 bases had no gene match. As processed by the authors: Reference gene primer amplification gave nucleated cell count estimates. Clones were sequenced by immunoSEQ multiplex PCR, and TCRdb holds only the in-frame ones, with some missing. The V and J calls and clone size were taken over from that table, and D and trimming were inferred from the DNA. The table includes 50,000 to 85,000 clones, over 80% detected once. This chain joins TRBV19 and TRBJ2-7; 10 bases are a match to TRBD1. Sequencing was done on a sample of peripheral blood. The clonotype originates from a human donor in a cohort sampled during active COVID-19. DNA for the CDR3: TGTGCCAGTAGAGAGACAGGGGGCTTCTCCTACGAGCAGTACTTC. Protein: CASRETGGFSYEQYF. The entire variable domain, with the rest obtained from reference TRBV19 and TRBJ2-7, is as follows: DGGITQSPKYLFRKEGQNVTLSCEQNLNHDAMYWYRQDPGQGLRLIYYSQIVNDFQKGDIAEGYSVSREKKESFPLTVTSAQKNPTAFYLCASRETGGFSYEQYFGPGTRLTVT.